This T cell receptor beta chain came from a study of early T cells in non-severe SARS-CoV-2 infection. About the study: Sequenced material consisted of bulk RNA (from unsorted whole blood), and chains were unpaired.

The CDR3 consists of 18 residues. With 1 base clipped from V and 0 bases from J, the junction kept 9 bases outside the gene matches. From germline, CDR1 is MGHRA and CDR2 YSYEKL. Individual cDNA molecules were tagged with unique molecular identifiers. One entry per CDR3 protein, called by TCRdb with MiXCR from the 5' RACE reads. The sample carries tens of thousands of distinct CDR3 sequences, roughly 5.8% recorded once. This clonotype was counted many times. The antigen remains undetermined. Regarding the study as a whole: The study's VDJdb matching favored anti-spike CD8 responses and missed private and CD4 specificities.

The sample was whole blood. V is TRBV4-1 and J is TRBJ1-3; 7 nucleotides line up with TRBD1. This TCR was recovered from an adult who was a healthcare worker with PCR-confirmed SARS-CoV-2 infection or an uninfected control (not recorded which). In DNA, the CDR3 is TGCGCCAGCAGCCAAGTTCGTACGGGACAGTCCTCTGGAAACACCATATATTTT. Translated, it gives CASSQVRTGQSSGNTIYF.